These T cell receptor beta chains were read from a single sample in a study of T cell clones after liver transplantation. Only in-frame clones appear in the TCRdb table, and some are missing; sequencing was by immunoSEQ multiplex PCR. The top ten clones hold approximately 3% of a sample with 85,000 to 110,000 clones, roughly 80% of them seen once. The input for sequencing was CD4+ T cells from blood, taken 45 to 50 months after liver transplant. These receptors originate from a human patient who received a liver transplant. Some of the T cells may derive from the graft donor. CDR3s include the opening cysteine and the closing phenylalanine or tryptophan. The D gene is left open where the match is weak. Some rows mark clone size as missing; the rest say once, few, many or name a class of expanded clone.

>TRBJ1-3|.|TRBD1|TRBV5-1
TGCGCCAGCAGACAATGGGACAGCACAGCAGTAATCTCTGGAAACACCATATATTTT
CASRQWDSTAVISGNTIYF
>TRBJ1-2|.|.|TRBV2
TGTGCCAGCAGTGATTGGGGCGCTAACTATGGCTACACCTTC
CASSDWGANYGYTF
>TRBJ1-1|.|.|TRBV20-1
TGCAGTGCTAGAGGCGGGGGTGAAGCTTTCTTT
CSARGGGEAFF
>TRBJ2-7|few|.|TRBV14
TGTGCCAGCAGCCAAGTTACCGAGCAGTACTTC
CASSQVTEQYF
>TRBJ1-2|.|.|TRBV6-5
TGTGCCAGCAGTCCTACAGCCCATGGCTACACCTTC
CASSPTAHGYTF
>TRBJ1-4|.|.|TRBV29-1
TGCAGCGTCTCGGGGGCCCTTAATGAAAAACTGTTTTTT
CSVSGALNEKLFF
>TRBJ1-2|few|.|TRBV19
TGTGCCAGTAGTATAACCCCAAGGGAAGGTCATGGCTACACCTTC
CASSITPREGHGYTF
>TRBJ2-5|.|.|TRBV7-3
TGTGCCAGCAGCAAGGAGAGGTTGGGCCAAGAGACCCAGTACTTC
CASSKERLGQETQYF
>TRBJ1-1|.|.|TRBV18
TGTGCCAGCTCAGCCGATTACAGAGGGAACACTGAAGCTTTCTTT
CASSADYRGNTEAFF
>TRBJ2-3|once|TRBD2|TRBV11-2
TGTGCCAGCAGCCGGAGGACTAGCGGGGGCACAGATACGCAGTATTTT
CASSRRTSGGTDTQYF
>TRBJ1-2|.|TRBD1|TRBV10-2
TGCGCCAGCTCCGGGACAGGAGACTATGGCTACACCTTC
CASSGTGDYGYTF
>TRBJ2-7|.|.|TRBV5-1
TGCGCCAGCAGCTTGGGACTCCTAGCGCTCGAGCAGTACTTC
CASSLGLLALEQYF
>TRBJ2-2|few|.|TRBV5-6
TGTGCCAGCAGCTTCCGTTCTGGGGAGCTGTTTTTT
CASSFRSGELFF
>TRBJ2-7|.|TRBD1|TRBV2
TGTGCCAGCAGTGAAAGGAAAGGGACAGGGGGCTCCGAGCAGTACTTC
CASSERKGTGGSEQYF
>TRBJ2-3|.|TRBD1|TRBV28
TGTGCCAGCATACAGGGGGATACGCAGTATTTT
CASIQGDTQYF
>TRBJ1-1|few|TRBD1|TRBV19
TGTGCCAGTAAGTCAGGGGGGTCGAGTGAAGCTTTCTTT
CASKSGGSSEAFF
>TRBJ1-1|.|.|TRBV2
TGTGCCAGCAGGAAGGGCAGGGAAGAAGCTTTCTTT
CASRKGREEAFF
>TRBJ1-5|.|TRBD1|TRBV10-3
TGTGCCATCAGCCGCGACAGGGACGTCTCGCCCCAGCATTTT
CAISRDRDVSPQHF
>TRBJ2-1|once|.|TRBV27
TGTGCCAGCAGTAGGATAGCCCTGCATGAGCAGTTCTTC
CASSRIALHEQFF
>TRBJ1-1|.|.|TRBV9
TGTGCCAGCAGCCGCACAGGGCCAGCCCCTGAAGCTTTCTTT
CASSRTGPAPEAFF
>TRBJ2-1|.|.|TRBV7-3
TGTGCCAGCAGCTCCACCATCCTCAATGAGCAGTTCTTC
CASSSTILNEQFF
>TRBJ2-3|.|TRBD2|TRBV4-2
TGTGCCAGCAGCCAAGTGGCCCGGGGGGGAGGAACAGATACGCAGTATTTT
CASSQVARGGGTDTQYF
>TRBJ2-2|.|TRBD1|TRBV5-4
TGTGCCAGCAGCCCGCAGGGGGCACGCACCGGGGAGCTGTTTTTT
CASSPQGARTGELFF
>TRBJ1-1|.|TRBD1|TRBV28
TGTGCCAGCAGAAACCAGGGGGCAGAGACTGAAGCTTTCTTT
CASRNQGAETEAFF
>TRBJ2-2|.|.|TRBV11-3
TGTGCCAGCAGCTTAGCGGCAGTGGGCACCGGGGAGCTGTTTTTT
CASSLAAVGTGELFF
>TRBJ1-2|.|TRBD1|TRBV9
TGTGCCAGCAGCGCCACAGGGGGGAACTATGGCTACACCTTC
CASSATGGNYGYTF
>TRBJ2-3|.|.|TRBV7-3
TGTGCCAGCAGCCCAAACGAGGTCACAGATACGCAGTATTTT
CASSPNEVTDTQYF
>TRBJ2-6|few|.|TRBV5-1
TGCGCCAGCAGCCAGCGGGGAGGGGGAACTGGGGCCAACGTCCTGACTTTC
CASSQRGGGTGANVLTF
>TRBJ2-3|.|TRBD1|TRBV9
TGTGCCAGCAGCGCCTGGGGACAGGGGTTTGGCACAGATACGCAGTATTTT
CASSAWGQGFGTDTQYF